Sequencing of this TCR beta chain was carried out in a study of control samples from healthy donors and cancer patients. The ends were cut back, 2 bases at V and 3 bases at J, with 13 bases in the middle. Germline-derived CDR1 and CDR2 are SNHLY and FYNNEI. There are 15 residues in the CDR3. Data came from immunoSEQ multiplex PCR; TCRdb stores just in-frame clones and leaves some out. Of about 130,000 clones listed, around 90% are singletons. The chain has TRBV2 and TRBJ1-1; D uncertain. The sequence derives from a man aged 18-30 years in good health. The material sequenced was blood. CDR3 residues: CASSEIWVEDTEAFF. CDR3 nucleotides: TGTGCCAGCAGTGAAATATGGGTCGAGGACACTGAAGCTTTCTTT.